These T cell receptor beta chains were read from a single sample in a study of blood T cell repertoires in COVID-19. Profiled with immunoSEQ multiplex PCR; TCRdb holds only in-frame clones, not every one. The sample lists 300,000 to 400,000 clones, 85% to 90% occurring once. The sequencing sample was made of peripheral blood. The receptors derive from a woman in her 70s with COVID-19, enrolled during active disease. Both conserved end residues are part of each CDR3. A D gene is named only where the DNA matches it firmly. The size entry is marked missing in some rows and otherwise reads once, few, many or a size class.

v_call: TRBV24-1
d_call: NA
j_call: TRBJ2-3
clone_size: NA
cdr3_nt: TGTGCCACCCAAAGGCAGGGGTTAGATACGCAGTATTTT
cdr3_aa: CATQRQGLDTQYF

v_call: TRBV9
d_call: NA
j_call: TRBJ2-1
clone_size: NA
cdr3_nt: TGTGCCAGCGGGAGCAGCTCCTACAATGAGCAGTTCTTC
cdr3_aa: CASGSSSYNEQFF

v_call: TRBV2
d_call: TRBD1
j_call: TRBJ1-2
clone_size: NA
cdr3_nt: TGTGCCAGCAGTGAAGCCCGACAGGGCTTCTATGGCTACACCTTC
cdr3_aa: CASSEARQGFYGYTF

v_call: TRBV7-6
d_call: TRBD2
j_call: TRBJ2-1
clone_size: few
cdr3_nt: TGTGCCAGCAGCTCCACCGGGACTACCTACAATGAGCAGTTCTTC
cdr3_aa: CASSSTGTTYNEQFF

v_call: TRBV5-4
d_call: TRBD2
j_call: TRBJ2-7
clone_size: NA
cdr3_nt: TGTGCCAGCAGCTTGACCGGGGGGATACCGTACGAGCAGTACTTC
cdr3_aa: CASSLTGGIPYEQYF

v_call: TRBV18
d_call: NA
j_call: TRBJ1-1
clone_size: NA
cdr3_nt: TGTGCCAGCTCACCGGGGGGACGGACTGAAGCTTTCTTT
cdr3_aa: CASSPGGRTEAFF

v_call: TRBV9
d_call: TRBD1
j_call: TRBJ2-7
clone_size: NA
cdr3_nt: TGTGCCAGCAGCGTAGCTTCTGACAGGGGATCCGAGCAGTACTTC
cdr3_aa: CASSVASDRGSEQYF

v_call: TRBV4-3
d_call: TRBD1
j_call: TRBJ2-7
clone_size: NA
cdr3_nt: TGCGCCAGCAGCCACCTGGGACAGGCACCCTACGAGCAGTACTTC
cdr3_aa: CASSHLGQAPYEQYF

v_call: TRBV9
d_call: TRBD1
j_call: TRBJ1-6
clone_size: NA
cdr3_nt: TGTGCCAGCAGCGTAGACAGGGGAGATGGGTCACCCCTCCACTTT
cdr3_aa: CASSVDRGDGSPLHF

v_call: TRBV4-1
d_call: NA
j_call: TRBJ1-5
clone_size: NA
cdr3_nt: TGCGCCAGCAGCCAAGATCGAGGGGACAAGGGCAATCAGCCCCAGCATTTT
cdr3_aa: CASSQDRGDKGNQPQHF

v_call: TRBV20-1
d_call: TRBD2
j_call: TRBJ2-5
clone_size: NA
cdr3_nt: TGCAGTGCTAGTGATCCGCGGCTAGCGGGGGGGCGGGAGACCCAGTACTTC
cdr3_aa: CSASDPRLAGGRETQYF

v_call: TRBV12-3/TRBV12-4
d_call: NA
j_call: TRBJ2-1
clone_size: NA
cdr3_nt: TGTGCCAGCACCTCTTGGCCCTACAATGAGCAGTTCTTC
cdr3_aa: CASTSWPYNEQFF

v_call: TRBV29-1
d_call: NA
j_call: TRBJ1-2
clone_size: NA
cdr3_nt: TGCAGCGTTGAAGATCAGCGTCAGGGCTATGGCTACACCTTC
cdr3_aa: CSVEDQRQGYGYTF

v_call: TRBV5-5
d_call: TRBD1
j_call: TRBJ1-1
clone_size: NA
cdr3_nt: TGTGCCAGCAAGTCGCACAGGGGGCCGTCTGAAGCTTTCTTT
cdr3_aa: CASKSHRGPSEAFF

v_call: TRBV27
d_call: TRBD1
j_call: TRBJ2-3
clone_size: NA
cdr3_nt: TGTGCCAGCAGTTTAGAGGGGGCTCGCACAGATACGCAGTATTTT
cdr3_aa: CASSLEGARTDTQYF

v_call: TRBV7-2
d_call: NA
j_call: TRBJ1-5
clone_size: NA
cdr3_nt: TGTGCCAGCAGCTTAGGTCCCGATCAGCCCCAGCATTTT
cdr3_aa: CASSLGPDQPQHF

v_call: TRBV3-1/TRBV3-2
d_call: TRBD1
j_call: TRBJ1-4
clone_size: NA
cdr3_nt: TGTGCCAGCAGCCAAGGGGGACAGGGAGGATCTACTTTT
cdr3_aa: CASSQGGQGGSTF

v_call: TRBV28
d_call: NA
j_call: TRBJ1-2
clone_size: NA
cdr3_nt: TGTGCCAGCAGTTTGTCTACGAGAGGCTATGGCTACACCTTC
cdr3_aa: CASSLSTRGYGYTF

v_call: TRBV3-1/TRBV3-2
d_call: NA
j_call: TRBJ1-1
clone_size: NA
cdr3_nt: TGTGCCAGCAGCCAACCGTGGGCGAACACTGAAGCTTTCTTT
cdr3_aa: CASSQPWANTEAFF

v_call: TRBV24-1
d_call: NA
j_call: TRBJ1-5
clone_size: few
cdr3_nt: TGTGCCACCAGTGGACAGAGCAATCAGCCCCAGCATTTT
cdr3_aa: CATSGQSNQPQHF

v_call: TRBV10-2
d_call: NA
j_call: TRBJ1-2
clone_size: NA
cdr3_nt: TGCGCCAGTATGACGGACAGTTATGGCTACACCTTC
cdr3_aa: CASMTDSYGYTF

v_call: TRBV9
d_call: TRBD1
j_call: TRBJ2-1
clone_size: NA
cdr3_nt: TGTGCCAGCACCCTCGGGACAGCCTACAATGAGCAGTTCTTC
cdr3_aa: CASTLGTAYNEQFF

v_call: TRBV6-5
d_call: TRBD1
j_call: TRBJ1-2
clone_size: once
cdr3_nt: TGTGCCAGCAGTCCCTGGACAGGAGGCTACACCTTC
cdr3_aa: CASSPWTGGYTF

v_call: TRBV18
d_call: NA
j_call: TRBJ1-2
clone_size: NA
cdr3_nt: TGTGCCAGCTCACCTCAGGACAGCGGCTTAAGCTACACCTTC
cdr3_aa: CASSPQDSGLSYTF

v_call: TRBV9
d_call: NA
j_call: TRBJ2-5
clone_size: NA
cdr3_nt: TGTGCCAGCAGCGTTGATGGGGGCAAAACCCAGTACTTC
cdr3_aa: CASSVDGGKTQYF

v_call: TRBV5-6
d_call: TRBD1
j_call: TRBJ1-1
clone_size: NA
cdr3_nt: TGTGCCAGCAGCTTAGGGACAGGTGGAGGCACTGAAGCTTTCTTT
cdr3_aa: CASSLGTGGGTEAFF

v_call: TRBV27
d_call: NA
j_call: TRBJ2-3
clone_size: NA
cdr3_nt: TGTGCCACGGGATTCAATACCGGCACAGATACGCAGTATTTT
cdr3_aa: CATGFNTGTDTQYF

v_call: TRBV12-1
d_call: NA
j_call: TRBJ1-3
clone_size: NA
cdr3_nt: TGTGCCAGCAGCTTGCGGGACGGGGACTCTGGAAACACCATATATTTT
cdr3_aa: CASSLRDGDSGNTIYF

v_call: TRBV6-5
d_call: TRBD1
j_call: TRBJ1-5
clone_size: NA
cdr3_nt: TGTGCCAGCGCCACAGGGGGTGGCCAGCCCCAGCATTTT
cdr3_aa: CASATGGGQPQHF

v_call: TRBV7-9
d_call: NA
j_call: TRBJ2-5
clone_size: NA
cdr3_nt: TGTGCCAGCAGGAGTGGGACTCTACAAGAGACCCAGTACTTC
cdr3_aa: CASRSGTLQETQYF

v_call: TRBV9
d_call: TRBD2
j_call: TRBJ2-1
clone_size: NA
cdr3_nt: TGTGCCAGCAGCGTAGCGGGGGGGGGCTACAATGAGCAGTTCTTC
cdr3_aa: CASSVAGGGYNEQFF

v_call: TRBV18
d_call: NA
j_call: TRBJ1-2
clone_size: once
cdr3_nt: TGTGCCAGCTCTAGCACCGTAGGGGAGGCTAGCTATGGCTACACCTTC
cdr3_aa: CASSSTVGEASYGYTF

v_call: TRBV30
d_call: NA
j_call: TRBJ2-5
clone_size: NA
cdr3_nt: TGTGCCTGGAGTGTACACGAGACCCAGTACTTC
cdr3_aa: CAWSVHETQYF

v_call: TRBV28
d_call: NA
j_call: TRBJ1-1
clone_size: NA
cdr3_nt: TGTGCCAGCAGCCCCCTACGGTTGAACACTGAAGCTTTCTTT
cdr3_aa: CASSPLRLNTEAFF

v_call: TRBV5-1
d_call: TRBD2
j_call: TRBJ2-3
clone_size: NA
cdr3_nt: TGCGCCAGCAGCTCCCGGGGAGGGGAAGATACGCAGTATTTT
cdr3_aa: CASSSRGGEDTQYF

v_call: TRBV5-1
d_call: NA
j_call: TRBJ1-6
clone_size: few
cdr3_nt: TGCGCCAGCAGCTTGCAGGAAAATTCACCCCTCCACTTT
cdr3_aa: CASSLQENSPLHF

v_call: TRBV29-1
d_call: NA
j_call: TRBJ1-2
clone_size: NA
cdr3_nt: TGCAGCGTTGAAGTAGGCGGGGGCTACACCTTC
cdr3_aa: CSVEVGGGYTF

v_call: TRBV18
d_call: TRBD1
j_call: TRBJ2-6
clone_size: NA
cdr3_nt: TGTGCCAGCTCACCACCGTTTTTAGTGATGAAAGACAGGGGAATTTTTTCTGGGGCCAACGTCCTGACTTTC
cdr3_aa: CASSPPFLVMKDRGIFSGANVLTF

v_call: TRBV2
d_call: NA
j_call: TRBJ1-1
clone_size: NA
cdr3_nt: TGTGCCAGCAGTGAACTCCGCGCAGGATTAAGGAACACTGAAGCTTTCTTT
cdr3_aa: CASSELRAGLRNTEAFF

v_call: TRBV6-1
d_call: TRBD1
j_call: TRBJ2-2
clone_size: NA
cdr3_nt: TGTGCCAGCAGTGAGACAGGGGAGGACACCGGGGAGCTGTTTTTT
cdr3_aa: CASSETGEDTGELFF

v_call: TRBV2
d_call: NA
j_call: TRBJ2-2
clone_size: NA
cdr3_nt: TGTGCCAGCAGACGAGACACAACGACCATCACCGGGGAGCTGTTTTTT
cdr3_aa: CASRRDTTTITGELFF

v_call: TRBV6-2/TRBV6-3
d_call: TRBD1
j_call: TRBJ1-5
clone_size: once
cdr3_nt: TGTGCCAGCAGCCCCTTTTTAGGCACAGGGGCATTAAATCAGCCCCAGCATTTT
cdr3_aa: CASSPFLGTGALNQPQHF

v_call: TRBV6-5
d_call: NA
j_call: TRBJ2-3
clone_size: NA
cdr3_nt: TGTGCCAGCAGGGGGGGAACCGATACGCAGTATTTT
cdr3_aa: CASRGGTDTQYF

v_call: TRBV7-9
d_call: TRBD1
j_call: TRBJ1-2
clone_size: NA
cdr3_nt: TGTGCCAGCAGCTTCCCCCGAAAGGGGGCCGGGGTCTATGGCTACACCTTC
cdr3_aa: CASSFPRKGAGVYGYTF

v_call: TRBV3-1/TRBV3-2
d_call: NA
j_call: TRBJ2-5
clone_size: NA
cdr3_nt: TGTGCCAGCAGCCAAGCCTTAGGGGGGGGAAAAGAGACCCAGTACTTC
cdr3_aa: CASSQALGGGKETQYF

v_call: TRBV29-1
d_call: TRBD1
j_call: TRBJ1-2
clone_size: NA
cdr3_nt: TGCAGCGTTAACGAACAGGGGGCGCTGGATGGCTACACCTTC
cdr3_aa: CSVNEQGALDGYTF

v_call: TRBV20-1
d_call: NA
j_call: TRBJ1-5
clone_size: NA
cdr3_nt: TGCAGTGCTTCCAGGGATCAGCCCCAGCATTTT
cdr3_aa: CSASRDQPQHF

v_call: TRBV4-1
d_call: TRBD1
j_call: TRBJ2-4
clone_size: few
cdr3_nt: TGCGCCAGCAGCCACGGACAGGTAGCCAAAAACATTCAGTACTTC
cdr3_aa: CASSHGQVAKNIQYF

v_call: TRBV29-1
d_call: TRBD2
j_call: TRBJ2-4
clone_size: NA
cdr3_nt: TGCAGCGTACGGACCGGGGGGTCCAAAAACATTCAGTACTTC
cdr3_aa: CSVRTGGSKNIQYF

v_call: TRBV7-9
d_call: NA
j_call: TRBJ2-5
clone_size: NA
cdr3_nt: TGTGCCAGCAGCCCACAGGGCCTAACGCAAGAGACCCAGTACTTC
cdr3_aa: CASSPQGLTQETQYF

v_call: TRBV7-9
d_call: NA
j_call: TRBJ1-4
clone_size: once
cdr3_nt: TGTGCCAGCAGCTTAGCCCGGGGAAAACTGTTTTTT
cdr3_aa: CASSLARGKLFF